Below, one T cell receptor (beta chain) is given with its context. The antigen is undetermined. These data are taken from a study of cytomegalovirus exposure and HLA in healthy donors. Study-level points and caveats: TRBV6-2, TRBV6-3 and other indistinguishable V segments were excluded. Cytomegalovirus association was listed for around 180 TCR beta chains. Researchers reported in a later analysis that common viral pathogens appeared linked to several top clusters. One variant, a missense change in DCLRE1C, was linked in a later analysis to TCR beta V- and J-gene trimming.

The PCR contained 60 Vbeta and 13 Jbeta primers. Only in-frame clones appear in the TCRdb table, and some are missing; sequencing was by immunoSEQ multiplex PCR. The sample includes 60,000 to 75,000 clones, roughly 74% of them seen just once. CDR1 and CDR2 (germline): SQVTM, ANQGSEA. Trimming at V came to 4 bases and at J to 7 bases, leaving 6 bases not matched to a gene. The CDR3 runs to 13 residues. The chain employs TRBV29-1 and TRBJ1-5, with 8 bases lining up with TRBD1. The sequencing input was PBMCs. This TCR was sampled from a woman aged 55-69 years in good health and CMV-seropositive. CDR3 residues: CSVGQGAWQPQHF. The CDR3 DNA reads TGCAGCGTTGGCCAGGGGGCTTGGCAGCCCCAGCATTTT.